This T cell receptor beta chain was captured by sequencing in a study of cytomegalovirus exposure and HLA in healthy donors. Findings and caveats of the study: As confirmed in vitro, a few CMV-associated chains were specific for CMV antigens. The study flagged around 150 TCR beta chains as cytomegalovirus-associated. The majority of TCR sequences were rare, yet some public TCRs appeared in many donors. Within the 130 or so validation repertoires, first-cohort TCR clusters tended to co-occur, according to a later analysis.

V lost 7 bases to trimming and J lost 4 bases; unmatched junction nucleotides: 8. Germline CDR1 reads LGHNT; CDR2 reads FRNRAP. This CDR3 contains 14 residues. TCRdb's table, derived via immunoSEQ multiplex PCR, lists solely in-frame clones and lacks some. The sample includes 110,000 to 150,000 clones, roughly nine tenths of them seen just once. A few counts support this clone. Antigen specificity is unknown. This chain joins TRBV12-5 and TRBJ2-3; 7 bases map to TRBD1. This TCR was sampled from a man between 18 and 35 years old in good health and CMV-seronegative. The material sequenced was PBMCs. The CDR3 here is CASARDSRSDTQYF. The CDR3 DNA follows: TGTGCTAGTGCCCGGGACAGTCGTTCAGATACGCAGTATTTT.